This TCR beta chain was identified in a study of T cells after yellow fever vaccination. TCRdb independently ran MiXCR on the 5' RACE reads; one entry per CDR3 protein. The sample records tens of thousands of distinct CDR3 sequences, about an eighth being singletons. V was pared by 1 base and J by 0 bases, with 13 bases between. The CDR3 is 17 amino acids. Germline V gene lookup returns CDR1 SEHNR and CDR2 FQNEAQ (reference sequence). This specimen consisted of CD8+ T cells not binding an NS4B(214-222) dextramer, sorted from PBMCs, obtained less than 25 days after the first yellow fever vaccination. This clonotype was sampled from a man aged 18 to 30 who received the YFV17D yellow fever vaccine. This chain joins TRBV7-9 and TRBJ2-1; D is perhaps TRBD2 (5 bases). For the CDR3, the DNA is TGTGCCAGCAGCTTAGGACAACTAGAACTCTCCTACAATGAGCAGTTCTTC. Translation gives CASSLGQLELSYNEQFF.